The clone carrying this TCR beta chain came up once. Assay: immunoSEQ multiplex PCR; the TCRdb copy retains only in-frame clones and omits some. The sample records tens of thousands of clones, roughly 89% being singletons. The sample comes from a study of T cell changes during pregnancy in multiple sclerosis. The germline gives CDR1 LNHNV, CDR2 YYDKDF (reference sequence). V lost 4 bases, J lost 2 bases, and 12 bases lay in between. The CDR3 loop spans 15 amino acids. The source is a female donor in good health, enrolled as a control in a pregnancy study. The chain joins TRBV15 to TRBJ1-3; D is perhaps TRBD1 (6 bases). The sample in question was CD8+ T cells from peripheral blood mononuclear cells, obtained in the second trimester of pregnancy. Here the CDR3 reads CATSKGELAGNTIYF. In DNA form, the CDR3 reads TGTGCCACCAGCAAGGGGGAGTTAGCTGGAAACACCATATATTTT.